The 25 T cell receptor beta chains reported below all come from one sample, sequenced in a study of blood T cell repertoires in COVID-19. Clones were sequenced by immunoSEQ multiplex PCR, and TCRdb holds only the in-frame ones, with some missing. The table shows under 60,000 clones, with around 80% occurring only once. What was sequenced was peripheral blood. These TCRs come from a man aged 55 to 70 with acute or convalescent COVID-19.

This chain's CDR3 is CASSETAQETQYF. The DNA for the CDR3 is TGTGCCAGCAGTGAAACAGCACAAGAGACCCAGTACTTC. The chain has TRBV6-1 and TRBJ2-5; D is uncertain. With 2 bases removed from V and 2 bases from J, the gap between germline ends came to 6 bases. The V gene's germline CDR1 is MNHNS and CDR2 SASEGT. The CDR3 totals 13 residues.

V usage is TRBV24-1 and J usage is TRBJ1-5; D unclear. This CDR3 is 14 amino acids long. V lost 3 bases and J lost 4, with 9 bases in between. CDR1 and CDR2 from the germline V gene are KGHDR and SFDVKD. This CDR3 is CATSDTTGNQPQHF. The CDR3 nucleotides are TGTGCCACCAGTGATACGACGGGGAATCAGCCCCAGCATTTT.

The table lists this clone with a count of one. V is TRBV28 and J is TRBJ1-1; 9 nucleotides line up with TRBD1. V gave up 6 bases and J gave up 1 base; unmatched junction bases: 6. The CDR3 consists of 15 residues. Germline-derived CDR1 and CDR2 are MDHEN and SYDVKM. CDR3: CASRRTGDQNTEAFF. Written as DNA, the CDR3 is TGTGCCAGCAGACGGACAGGGGACCAGAACACTGAAGCTTTCTTT.

The V and J genes are TRBV6-6 and TRBJ1-3; D may be TRBD1 (6 bases). The CDR3 consists of 16 residues. Trimming left V 6 bases short and J 4 bases short, with 19 bases between. Per the germline V gene, CDR1 is MNHNY and CDR2 is SVGAGI (reference sequence). The CDR3 protein is CASSAPGTPLGNTIYF. The CDR3 nucleotides are TGTGCCAGCAGCGCCCCAGGGACACCTCTGGGAAACACCATATATTTT.

In this sample, this clone turned up a few times. The chain joins TRBV6-5 to TRBJ2-2, with D uncertain. This CDR3 has 15 amino acids. Trimming took off 7 bases at V and 5 bases at J, with 17 bases between the two ends. Looked up from germline, CDR1 is MNHEY and CDR2 is SVGAGI. The CDR3 reads CASTKTESGTGELFF. In DNA form, the CDR3 reads TGTGCCAGCACTAAGACCGAGTCGGGTACCGGGGAGCTGTTTTTT.

The chain carries TRBV28 and TRBJ2-1; weak D call: TRBD2 (6 bases). The germline V gene encodes CDR1 MDHEN and CDR2 SYDVKM. CDR3 length: 14 amino acids. The ends were cut back, 3 bases at V and 7 bases at J, with 13 bases in the middle. The CDR3 spells CASSLITGVNEQFF. The CDR3 bases are TGTGCCAGCAGTTTGATAACGGGGGTGAATGAGCAGTTCTTC.

There are a few counts of this clone. The chain joins TRBV28 to TRBJ1-2; D unresolved. Per the germline V gene, CDR1 is MDHEN and CDR2 is SYDVKM. CDR3 length: 16 residues. The ends were cut back, 2 bases at V and 0 bases at J, with 13 bases in the middle. CDR3 sequence reads: CASSLVSTATNYGYTF. For the CDR3, the DNA is TGTGCCAGCAGTTTAGTTAGTACCGCTACTAACTATGGCTACACCTTC.

This chain connects TRBV19 to TRBJ2-7; 8 bases fit TRBD1. The germline V gene has CDR1 LNHDA and CDR2 SQIVND (reference sequence). With V trimmed by 4 bases and J by 6 bases, 11 bases remained unmatched. The CDR3 length is 15 residues. In DNA, the CDR3 is TGTGCCAGTAGTACCCAGACAGGGGTGAGGGTCGAGCAGTACTTC. Protein product: CASSTQTGVRVEQYF.

This chain connects TRBV9 to TRBJ2-6; D might be TRBD1 (6 bases). The CDR3 runs 15 residues. Germline values: CDR1 SGDLS, CDR2 YYNGEE. The V end lost 2 bases, the J end lost 1 base, and 7 bases lay between the germline ends. CDR3 in amino acids: CASSVTGSGANVLTF. The CDR3, as DNA: TGTGCCAGCAGCGTTACAGGGTCTGGGGCCAACGTCCTGACTTTC.

This chain uses TRBV24-1 with TRBJ1-1; 8 bases line up with TRBD1. Germline-derived CDR1 and CDR2 are KGHDR and SFDVKD. CDR3 length: 15 residues. Losses at the gene ends were 3 bases for V and 5 bases for J; bases not matched to a gene: 7. The CDR3 nucleotides read TGTGCCACCAGTGATCCTGGACAGGGTGGAACTGAAGCTTTCTTT. Its protein product is CATSDPGQGGTEAFF.

This clone was counted a few times. Here the CDR3 reads CASRSEGGSYEQYF. In DNA, the CDR3 is TGTGCCAGCAGGTCGGAGGGGGGGTCCTACGAGCAGTACTTC. The rearrangement links TRBV7-2 to TRBJ2-7; D is perhaps TRBD2 (7 bases). There are 14 residues in the CDR3. Per germline, CDR1 SGHTA and CDR2 FQGNSA. V shed 6 bases and J shed 1 base, with 13 bases lying between them.

This clone was detected only a few times. The chain combines TRBV18 with TRBJ1-2, with 10 bases identical to TRBD1. The trim removed 3 bases at V and 8 bases at J, leaving 6 bases unmatched. Germline-derived CDR1 and CDR2 are KGHSH and LQKENI. The CDR3 extends over 14 amino acids. The chain's CDR3 is CASSPAGTGEGYTF. The CDR3 region has the DNA TGTGCCAGCTCACCCGCCGGGACAGGGGAAGGCTACACCTTC.

This clone appeared a single time. V is TRBV11-2 and J is TRBJ1-1, with 9 positions matching TRBD1. The CDR3 contains 17 residues. CDR1 and CDR2 (germline): SGHAT, FQNNGV. With 4 bases clipped from V and 1 base from J, the junction kept 10 bases outside the gene matches. The CDR3 nucleotides are TGTGCCAGCAGCTCGGGACAGGGAAAACCAGGGAACACTGAAGCTTTCTTT. This sequence encodes CASSSGQGKPGNTEAFF. Variable domain in full (rest from reference TRBV11-2 and TRBJ1-1): EAGVAQSPRYKIIEKRQSVAFWCNPISGHATLYWYQQILGQGPKLLIQFQNNGVVDDSQLPKDRFSAERLKGVDSTLKIQPAKLEDSAVYLCASSSGQGKPGNTEAFFGQGTRLTVV.

V usage is TRBV7-8 and J usage is TRBJ2-7; 8 bases align to TRBD1. Per germline, CDR1 SGHVS and CDR2 FQNEAQ. V shed 5 bases, J shed 4 bases, and the junction held 4 bases outside the gene matches. The CDR3 has 13 amino acids. This CDR3 is CASSAGTGYEQYF. The CDR3 nucleotides are TGTGCCAGCAGCGCGGGGACAGGATACGAGCAGTACTTC.

The rearrangement links TRBV7-9 to TRBJ1-4, with D hard to call. The CDR3 runs to 14 residues. The germline gives CDR1 SEHNR, CDR2 FQNEAQ (reference sequence). V lost 8 bases to trimming and J lost 0 bases, with 10 bases between them. Written as DNA, the CDR3 is TGTGCCAGCGCTACTGGTGCAACTAATGAAAAACTGTTTTTT. It is translated as CASATGATNEKLFF.

In this sample, this clone turned up once. The chain has TRBV5-5 and TRBJ1-3; D is ambiguous. The CDR3 is made up of 15 amino acids. V was trimmed by 4 bases and J by 0 bases, leaving 11 bases between them. Germline V gene sequence: CDR1 SGHKS, CDR2 YYEKEE (reference sequence). CDR3 nucleotide sequence: TGTGCCAGCAGCCGCGGGCAGCTCTCTGGAAACACCATATATTTT. This gives the protein CASSRGQLSGNTIYF.

The genes are TRBV9 and TRBJ2-1; D remains unclear. Per the germline V gene, CDR1 is SGDLS and CDR2 is YYNGEE. The germline V and J ends were trimmed by 4 bases and 9 bases, with 11 bases remaining between them. This CDR3 is built from 12 residues. The DNA for the CDR3 is TGTGCCAGCAGCCCGCGGTTTGGTGAGCAGTTCTTC. Protein product: CASSPRFGEQFF.

Comment on this clone: The same CDR3 can be traced to other DNA sequences in this sample. This chain connects TRBV7-2 to TRBJ1-1, with D perhaps matching TRBD1 (6 bases). There are 13 residues in the CDR3. Germline V gives CDR1 SGHTA, CDR2 FQGNSA. Between the trimmed V and J ends, which lost 6 bases and 1 base, there was a span of 9 bases. CDR3 nucleotides: TGTGCCAGCAGTTTGGACAGGAACACTGAAGCTTTCTTT. It specifies CASSLDRNTEAFF.

This clone was found once. V is TRBV7-2 and J is TRBJ2-3; the D gene is possibly TRBD2 (6 bases). Trimming took 7 bases from V and 2 from J, leaving 16 bases between them. Looked up from germline, CDR1 is SGHTA and CDR2 is FQGNSA. The CDR3 runs to 15 residues. The CDR3 bases are TGTGCCAGCACCGAGCGTACTAGCTACACAGATACGCAGTATTTT. Protein: CASTERTSYTDTQYF.

V is TRBV10-3 and J is TRBJ2-7; 8 positions match TRBD1. With V trimmed by 7 bases and J by 5 bases, 10 bases remained unmatched. Germline V gene data show CDR1 as ENHRY and CDR2 as SYGVKD. CDR3 length equals 14 residues. DNA of the CDR3: TGTGCCATCAAGAGGAACGACAGGGGCGACGAGCAGTACTTC. This gives the protein CAIKRNDRGDEQYF.

This sequence joins TRBV21-1 and TRBJ1-5; the table assigns TRBD1, which was not confirmed against the DNA. TRBV21-1 is annotated as a pseudogene. This CDR3 comprises 16 residues. The CDR3 DNA is TGTGCCAGCACCCAGACAGGGGTGATGGGCAATCAGCCCCAGCATTTT. Translating gives CASTQTGVMGNQPQHF.

This chain connects TRBV6-5 to TRBJ2-2; 7 positions agree with TRBD2. CDR3 length: 13 residues. Germline V CDR1 and CDR2: MNHEY, SVGAGI. The trim removed 8 bases at V and 6 bases at J, leaving 6 bases unmatched. CDR3 amino acids: CASGEGHAGELFF. For the CDR3, the DNA is TGTGCCAGCGGGGAGGGGCACGCCGGGGAGCTGTTTTTT.

V is TRBV7-9 and J is TRBJ1-1; 8 bases agree with TRBD1. CDR1 is SEHNR and CDR2 is FQNEAQ in the germline V gene (reference sequence). The CDR3 is 15 amino acids. V was pared by 3 bases and J by 3 bases, with 6 bases of the junction left unmatched. CDR3 nucleotide sequence: TGTGCCAGCAGCTTTAGGACAGGGCCTTACACTGAAGCTTTCTTT. Translating gives CASSFRTGPYTEAFF.

V and J are TRBV13 and TRBJ1-4; 7 bases are a match to TRBD1. J gave up 6 bases and V 2 bases, and 12 bases lay outside the gene matches. Germline CDR1 reads PRHDT; CDR2 reads FYEKMQ (reference sequence). CDR3 length equals 17 residues. The CDR3 sequence is CASSLRRGVLWDEKLFF. The CDR3 region has the DNA TGTGCCAGCAGCTTACGCAGGGGGGTCCTCTGGGATGAAAAACTGTTTTTT.

This clone was counted a few times. The chain is built from TRBV2 and TRBJ2-3; TRBD1 might be the D (5 bases). The V end was cut by 3 bases, the J end by 1 base, with 5 bases between. The CDR3 is 13 residues long. The germline gives CDR1 SNHLY, CDR2 FYNNEI. The CDR3 DNA sequence: TGTGCCAGCAGTGAGACAGGCACAGATACGCAGTATTTT. Encoded protein: CASSETGTDTQYF.